These 10 T cell receptor beta chains came from one sample sequenced in a study of Tregs in tolerant kidney transplant recipients. TCRdb's table, derived via immunoSEQ multiplex PCR, lists solely in-frame clones and lacks some. The data hold about 94,000 clones, with approximately 93% observed a single time. This material consisted of CD4+ T cells from blood, taken before the transplant. These receptors all stem from a human donor who received a combined kidney and bone marrow transplant.

V usage is TRBV6-1 and J usage is TRBJ1-2; no clear D. The germline V and J ends were trimmed by 0 bases and 5 bases, with 4 bases remaining between them. The CDR3 is 12 amino acids. Looked up from germline, CDR1 is MNHNS and CDR2 is SASEGT. This CDR3 is CASSEARYGYTF. The CDR3 bases are TGTGCCAGCAGTGAAGCCCGGTATGGCTACACCTTC.

Turning to this clone: Distinct nucleotide sequences in the sample also encode this CDR3. This chain links TRBV2 with TRBJ2-1; D might be TRBD1 (5 bases). V lost 8 bases to trimming and J lost 0 bases, with 14 bases between them. The CDR3 runs 15 residues. Per the germline V gene, CDR1 is SNHLY and CDR2 is FYNNEI. CDR3 residues: CASEPQVYSYNEQFF. Here the CDR3 DNA reads TGTGCCAGCGAGCCACAGGTTTACTCCTACAATGAGCAGTTCTTC.

The V call is TRBV7-9, the J call TRBJ1-4; D is perhaps TRBD1 (5 bases). The CDR3 runs to 15 residues. Germline V gene sequence: CDR1 SEHNR, CDR2 FQNEAQ (reference sequence). V lost 5 bases and J 0 bases, leaving 10 bases between the germline ends. CDR3 residues: CASSQRGATNEKLFF. The CDR3 region has the DNA TGTGCCAGCAGCCAAAGGGGTGCAACTAATGAAAAACTGTTTTTT.

V usage is TRBV29-1 and J usage is TRBJ1-4; D not resolved. V lost 4 bases and J lost 5, with 14 bases in between. This CDR3 comprises 14 residues. Germline loops: CDR1 SQVTM, CDR2 ANQGSEA. The CDR3 nucleotides are TGCAGCGTTGTCAGGCAACGGATGAATGAAAAACTGTTTTTT. This gives the protein CSVVRQRMNEKLFF.

The J gene is TRBJ2-1, the V gene TRBV4-3, with 9 bases fitting TRBD2. The germline V gene has CDR1 LGHNA and CDR2 YSLEER. V trimming: 5 bases; J trimming: 4 bases; junction bases outside the gene matches: 9. This CDR3 contains 16 residues. The CDR3 region has the DNA TGCGCCAGCAGCATTACAGCGGGGGGCTTATACAATGAGCAGTTCTTC. Amino acid sequence: CASSITAGGLYNEQFF.

This chain links TRBV14 with TRBJ2-3; D unresolved. This CDR3 region has 17 residues. From germline, CDR1 is SGHDN and CDR2 FVKESK. The V gene lost 1 base and the J gene lost 0 bases, with 14 bases spanning the gap. Here the CDR3 DNA reads TGTGCCAGCAGCCAAGGATTCGCACAGAAAAGCACAGATACGCAGTATTTT. Amino acids: CASSQGFAQKSTDTQYF.

This clone was counted only a few times. The chain combines TRBV27 with TRBJ1-3, with TRBD1 identical over 9 bases. Losses at the gene ends were 5 bases for V and 0 bases for J; bases not matched to a gene: 2. CDR1 and CDR2 (germline): MNHEY, SMNVEV (reference sequence). This CDR3 contains 15 residues. CDR3 coding DNA: TGTGCCAGCAGTCGGACAGGGGACTCTGGAAACACCATATATTTT. Residues: CASSRTGDSGNTIYF.

Note on this clone: At one of its ends the junction is not consistent with the germline gene, which may arise from a read error. The rearrangement uses TRBV5-1 and TRBJ1-1, with 10 positions matching TRBD1. The CDR3 has 17 amino acids. The V gene's germline CDR1 is SGHRS and CDR2 YFSETQ. CDR3 DNA: TGCGCCAGCAGCTTGGCCCCTCAGACAGGGGGCTTTGGTGAAACTTTCTTT. It translates to CASSLAPQTGGFGETFF.

The chain has TRBV14 and TRBJ2-7; 9 nucleotides align to TRBD2. The CDR3 has 16 amino acids. Germline V CDR1 and CDR2: SGHDN, FVKESK. The V segment lost 0 bases and the J segment 3 bases; nucleotides outside the gene matches: 6. CDR3 sequence: CASSQDKRGGDYEQYF. The CDR3 bases are TGTGCCAGCAGCCAAGATAAGCGCGGGGGGGACTACGAGCAGTACTTC.

The sample holds one count of this clone. The rearrangement links TRBV4-2 to TRBJ2-3; 8 bases fit TRBD2. J was trimmed by 2 bases and V by 3 bases; bases with no gene match: 19. The CDR3 is 20 amino acids. CDR1 is LGHNA, CDR2 YNFKEQ, per germline. The CDR3 nucleotides are TGTGCCAGCAGCCATAGGACTAGCTATCGGCCGGAGGTATCCACAGATACGCAGTATTTT. Protein product: CASSHRTSYRPEVSTDTQYF.